These 27 T cell receptor beta chains were sequenced from one sample in a study of T cell changes during pregnancy in multiple sclerosis. TCRdb's copy holds only in-frame clones and misses some; the assay was immunoSEQ multiplex PCR. The repertoire holds approximately 97,000 clones, 90% seen once, with approximately 0.8% in the top ten. Sequences were derived from peripheral blood, sampled in the second trimester of pregnancy. These receptors were collected from a female donor in good health, enrolled as a control in a pregnancy study.

This sequence joins TRBV29-1 and TRBJ2-7; D is undetermined. The CDR3 extends over 13 amino acids. Germline CDR1 is SQVTM and CDR2 is ANQGSEA. V dropped 6 bases and J dropped 0 bases, with 12 bases sitting between them. As DNA, the CDR3 is TGCAGCGTGGAGCGCGGATCCTCCTACGAGCAGTACTTC. This encodes CSVERGSSYEQYF.

The V call is TRBV5-1, the J call TRBJ1-6; D may be TRBD1 (5 bases). CDR3 size: 17 residues. Deletions cut 4 bases from V and 0 bases from J, with 14 bases between. Germline-derived CDR1 and CDR2 are SGHRS and YFSETQ. CDR3 sequence: CASSPDSPSSYNSPLHF. CDR3 coding DNA: TGCGCCAGCAGCCCTGACAGTCCTAGCTCCTATAATTCACCCCTCCACTTT.

This chain uses TRBV19 with TRBJ2-3; no firm D call. The CDR3 runs 13 residues. The germline CDR1 and CDR2 sequences are LNHDA and SQIVND (reference sequence). Trimming removed 5 bases at V and 6 bases at J, with 12 bases between. DNA of the CDR3: TGTGCCAGTAGTGCCCGACGGGTGGATACGCAGTATTTT. The encoded protein is CASSARRVDTQYF.

This chain uses TRBV11-2 with TRBJ1-5, with 8 positions matching TRBD1. Trimming at V came to 5 bases and at J to 0 bases, leaving 6 bases not matched to a gene. The CDR3 covers 16 residues. Germline V gene lookup returns CDR1 SGHAT and CDR2 FQNNGV. CDR3 amino acids: CASSPGTGLSNQPQHF. DNA for the CDR3: TGTGCCAGCAGCCCCGGGACAGGCCTTAGCAATCAGCCCCAGCATTTT.

The V and J genes are TRBV15 and TRBJ1-1; D is unresolved. V lost 0 bases to trimming and J lost 1 base, with 9 bases between them. The CDR3 sequence is 15 residues long. Germline lookup yields CDR1 LNHNV and CDR2 YYDKDF (reference sequence). In DNA, the CDR3 is TGTGCCACCAGCAGAGATGTAGGAGGGAACACTGAAGCTTTCTTT. This encodes CATSRDVGGNTEAFF.

This chain's CDR3 is CATSREIGTDKNIQYF. The CDR3 DNA is TGTGCCACCAGCAGAGAAATCGGGACTGACAAAAACATTCAGTACTTC. The V gene is TRBV15, the J gene TRBJ2-4; the D gene is possibly TRBD2 (6 bases). Germline-derived CDR1 and CDR2 are LNHNV and YYDKDF (reference sequence). The CDR3 runs 16 residues. Trimming removed 0 bases from V and 3 bases from J, with 12 bases in between.

V and J are TRBV19 and TRBJ1-1; no clear D. This CDR3 is built from 16 residues. Trimming removed 4 bases from V and 7 bases from J, with 22 bases in between. Germline values: CDR1 LNHDA, CDR2 SQIVND (reference sequence). The CDR3 region is CASSRPPTNGGIEAFF. Here the CDR3 DNA reads TGTGCCAGTAGTAGACCTCCGACGAATGGAGGAATTGAAGCTTTCTTT.

The chain has TRBV19 and TRBJ1-1; D remains unclear. Deletions cut 3 bases from V and 0 bases from J, with 8 bases between. The CDR3 loop spans 14 amino acids. CDR1 is LNHDA, CDR2 SQIVND, per germline (reference sequence). The CDR3 bases are TGTGCCAGTAGTATGATAGAATTGAACACTGAAGCTTTCTTT. It encodes CASSMIELNTEAFF.

The V call is TRBV6-5, the J call TRBJ1-1; D call uncertain. The V end lost 5 bases, the J end lost 3 bases, and 7 bases lay between the germline ends. Germline lookup yields CDR1 MNHEY and CDR2 SVGAGI. CDR3 length equals 12 residues. The CDR3 nucleotides read TGTGCCAGCAGTCGGGGTCACACTGAAGCTTTCTTT. Its protein is CASSRGHTEAFF.

V is TRBV5-6 and J is TRBJ2-3; 15 bases line up with TRBD2. The CDR3 has 17 amino acids. Germline V CDR1 and CDR2: SGHDT, YYEEEE. The J segment lost 5 bases and the V segment lost 4 bases, leaving 8 bases of the junction unmatched. The CDR3 DNA reads as TGTGCCAGCAGCCTCTTTGGGACTAGCGGGAGGTTAGATACGCAGTATTTT. Translating it yields CASSLFGTSGRLDTQYF.

The chain couples TRBV6-1 to TRBJ2-6; 9 bases match TRBD1. This CDR3 has 15 amino acids. V gave up 7 bases and J gave up 2 bases; unmatched junction bases: 3. Germline V gene data show CDR1 as MNHNS and CDR2 as SASEGT. CDR3 bases: TGTGCCAGCACAACAGGGGGCGCTGGGGCCAACGTCCTGACTTTC. Its translation is CASTTGGAGANVLTF.

This chain uses TRBV6-1 with TRBJ2-7; D may be TRBD2 (5 bases). The CDR3 contains 15 residues. Germline V gene sequence: CDR1 MNHNS, CDR2 SASEGT. V was clipped by 7 bases and J by 0 bases, with 16 bases between them. CDR3 DNA: TGTGCCAGCACCCTAGGGAGACCGAGCTCCTACGAGCAGTACTTC. Amino acids: CASTLGRPSSYEQYF.

V gene TRBV12-5 combines with J gene TRBJ2-1; D is perhaps TRBD2 (7 bases). The germline V and J ends were trimmed by 0 bases and 8 bases, with 14 bases remaining between them. The CDR3 is 15 amino acids. Germline CDR1 and CDR2: LGHNT and FRNRAP. DNA for the CDR3: TGTGCTAGTGGTTTGGTAGTAGGGGGGAGGGATGAGCAGTTCTTC. Amino acid sequence: CASGLVVGGRDEQFF.

The V gene is TRBV6-4, the J gene TRBJ2-7; D may be TRBD1 (6 bases). The germline gives CDR1 MRHNA, CDR2 SNTAGT. Trimming removed 5 bases at V and 3 bases at J, with 11 bases between. CDR3 length: 13 amino acids. The CDR3 sequence is CASSPTGNYEQYF. The CDR3 DNA sequence: TGTGCCAGCAGTCCCACAGGGAACTACGAGCAGTACTTC.

The V call is TRBV5-5, the J call TRBJ2-7, with D unclear. Trimming shortened V by 1 base and J by 8 bases, and 22 bases separated the two germline ends. This CDR3 has 16 residues. CDR1 is SGHKS, CDR2 YYEKEE, per germline (reference sequence). The CDR3 spells CASSLRVGQVTPKQYF. The CDR3 DNA reads as TGTGCCAGCAGCTTGAGAGTTGGTCAAGTCACTCCGAAGCAGTACTTC.

V is TRBV10-3 and J is TRBJ1-1, with D perhaps matching TRBD1 (6 bases). The CDR3 covers 15 residues. The V end lost 1 base, the J end lost 0 bases, and 9 bases lay between the germline ends. Per germline, CDR1 ENHRY and CDR2 SYGVKD. The CDR3 here is CAISEWDIMNTEAFF. The CDR3, as DNA: TGTGCCATCAGTGAGTGGGACATAATGAACACTGAAGCTTTCTTT.

The chain joins TRBV7-6 to TRBJ2-1, with TRBD2 matching 7 bases. The CDR3 runs 13 residues. Germline CDR1 reads SGHVS; CDR2 reads FNYEAQ. V lost 5 bases to trimming and J lost 10 bases; unmatched junction nucleotides: 8. The CDR3 sequence: CASSPSTAGEQFF. DNA of the CDR3: TGTGCCAGCAGCCCCTCTACAGCGGGAGAGCAGTTCTTC.

The chain couples TRBV7-6 to TRBJ2-7, with 9 bases that match TRBD1. The CDR3 has 17 amino acids. CDR1 is SGHVS, CDR2 FNYEAQ, per germline. Trimming at V came to 3 bases and at J to 1 base, leaving 10 bases not matched to a gene. This CDR3 is CASSLTGQGLRSYEQYF. The CDR3 nucleotides are TGTGCCAGCAGCTTGACGGGACAGGGACTGAGATCCTACGAGCAGTACTTC.

V gene TRBV6-1 combines with J gene TRBJ2-3, with TRBD2 matching 11 bases. The CDR3 runs 15 residues. CDR1 MNHNS and CDR2 SASEGT come from the germline V gene. Trimming removed 7 bases from V and 10 bases from J; junction bases left unmatched: 13. The DNA for the CDR3 is TGTGCCAGCACGCAGGGACTAGCGGCGCTTGGGGCGCAGTATTTT. The encoded protein is CASTQGLAALGAQYF.

The J gene is TRBJ1-5, the V gene TRBV10-3; weak D call: TRBD1 (6 bases). Germline V gene data show CDR1 as ENHRY and CDR2 as SYGVKD. V lost 9 bases and J lost 5, with 23 bases in between. This CDR3 has 16 residues. In nucleotides, the CDR3 is TGTGCCATTTCCCCGGGGGGGTTTTCAGGGGATCAGCCCCAGCATTTT. Protein sequence: CAISPGGFSGDQPQHF.

This clone has a single count. The CDR3 is CASSPRGGPEYEQYF. As DNA, the CDR3 is TGTGCCAGTAGTCCACGGGGGGGCCCAGAATACGAGCAGTACTTC. The V call is TRBV19, the J call TRBJ2-7; TRBD2 agrees at 8 bases. The CDR3 loop spans 15 amino acids. Germline V lookup: CDR1 LNHDA, CDR2 SQIVND (reference sequence). V trimming: 5 bases; J trimming: 4 bases; junction bases outside the gene matches: 10.

In its sample, this clone was seen once. The chain uses TRBV29-1 and TRBJ1-5, with no clear D. Germline CDR1 reads SQVTM; CDR2 reads ANQGSEA. The CDR3 spans 13 residues. Deletions cut 6 bases from V and 0 bases from J, with 9 bases between. The CDR3 reads CSVRVDSNQPQHF. CDR3 nucleotide sequence: TGCAGCGTCCGGGTGGATAGCAATCAGCCCCAGCATTTT.

The gene calls are TRBV27 and TRBJ2-2; possibly TRBD2 for D (6 bases). The CDR3 consists of 16 residues. V lost 3 bases and J lost 2, with 13 bases in between. Germline V gives CDR1 MNHEY, CDR2 SMNVEV (reference sequence). The CDR3 loop is CASSFSGTSNTGELFF. For the CDR3, the DNA is TGTGCCAGCAGTTTCTCTGGGACTTCTAACACCGGGGAGCTGTTTTTT.

In this sample, this clone turned up many times. The genes are TRBV7-2 and TRBJ2-2; D ambiguous. The CDR3 loop spans 12 amino acids. Germline values: CDR1 SGHTA, CDR2 FQGNSA. Trimming pared 1 base from V and 7 bases from J, leaving 4 bases between. The CDR3 DNA reads as TGTGCCAGCAGCTTAGATCTCGGGGAGCTGTTTTTT. Translation: CASSLDLGELFF.

This chain joins TRBV6-4 and TRBJ1-5, with no clear D. Germline assignment: CDR1 MRHNA and CDR2 SNTAGT. The V end lost 0 bases, the J end lost 6 bases, and 9 bases lay between the germline ends. CDR3 length equals 14 residues. The CDR3 coding sequence is TGTGCCAGCAGTGACTCGGAGGGAGGTCAGCCCCAGCATTTT. The encoded protein is CASSDSEGGQPQHF.

The chain carries TRBV28 and TRBJ1-6; 9 nucleotides agree with TRBD1. Germline CDR1 MDHEN, CDR2 SYDVKM. This CDR3 contains 14 residues. Trimming cost V 4 bases and J 7 bases; bases outside gene matches: 2. CDR3 protein: CASSSGQGNSPLHF. CDR3 DNA sequence: TGTGCCAGCAGTTCGGGACAGGGAAATTCACCCCTCCACTTT.

The V and J genes are TRBV5-4 and TRBJ1-1, with 9 bases fitting TRBD1. Germline lookup yields CDR1 SGHNT and CDR2 YYREEE (reference sequence). This CDR3 has 14 residues. V shed 5 bases, J shed 2 bases, and the junction held 4 bases outside the gene matches. CDR3 residues: CASSQTGGNTEAFF. The CDR3 region has the DNA TGTGCCAGCAGTCAAACAGGGGGCAACACTGAAGCTTTCTTT.